This is a list of T cell receptor beta chains from one sample in a study of T cell repertoires in cytomegalovirus infection. TCRdb itself ran the reads through MiXCR, one entry per CDR3 protein. The sample lists roughly 920,000 distinct CDR3 sequences; less than 40% were seen once. Their recognized antigens are unknown. Sample: cultured CD8+ T cells from PBMCs, taken from culture after CMV antigen stimulation. The receptor set was obtained from a human donor in good health (CMV status not recorded). Some clones in this sample may be carry-over from other donors' samples. Each CDR3 is given with its conserved first and last residue. A D gene is named only where the DNA matches it firmly. Size is omitted from some rows. Given values are once, few, many or a class for expanded clones.

size: few
J: TRBJ1-2
D: NA
V: TRBV7-6
CDR3: CASSLGQGLENSYTF
DNA: TGTGCCAGCAGCTTAGGGCAGGGGCTTGAGAATAGCTACACCTTC

size: NA
J: TRBJ2-7
D: TRBD2
V: TRBV7-2
CDR3: CASSLAGGNYEQYF
DNA: TGTGCCAGCAGCCTAGCGGGGGGAAACTACGAGCAGTACTTC

size: NA
J: TRBJ2-1
D: NA
V: TRBV24-1
CDR3: CATSSRADEQFF
DNA: TGTGCCACCAGTAGCAGGGCCGATGAGCAGTTCTTC

size: NA
J: TRBJ2-2
D: NA
V: TRBV19
CDR3: CASSIRKANTGELFF
DNA: TGTGCCAGTAGTATAAGGAAAGCGAACACCGGGGAGCTGTTTTTT

size: many
J: TRBJ2-6
D: NA
V: TRBV7-2
CDR3: CASSLNHWTVSSSGANVLTF
DNA: TGTGCCAGCAGCTTAAACCATTGGACAGTATCCAGCTCTGGGGCCAACGTCCTGACTTTC

size: NA
J: TRBJ2-3
D: NA
V: TRBV27
CDR3: CASSRQESTDTQYF
DNA: TGTGCCAGCAGCCGACAGGAAAGCACAGATACGCAGTATTTT

size: NA
J: TRBJ2-1
D: TRBD2
V: TRBV12-3/TRBV12-4
CDR3: CASRIEGLHGGADLYNEQFF
DNA: TGTGCCAGCAGAATTGAAGGCCTACACGGGGGGGCCGATCTCTACAATGAGCAGTTCTTC

size: many
J: TRBJ2-5
D: TRBD2
V: TRBV7-2
CDR3: CASSLLRSGGKETQYF
DNA: TGTGCCAGCAGCTTACTACGGAGCGGGGGGAAAGAGACCCAGTACTTC

size: few
J: TRBJ1-2
D: NA
V: TRBV19
CDR3: CASRTPNYGYTF
DNA: TGTGCCAGTAGAACACCGAACTATGGCTACACCTTC

size: few
J: TRBJ2-1
D: NA
V: TRBV12-3/TRBV12-4
CDR3: CASTPSGGGSYNEQFF
DNA: TGTGCCAGCACCCCCTCAGGGGGGGGCTCCTACAATGAGCAGTTCTTC

size: few
J: TRBJ2-1
D: TRBD2
V: TRBV20-1
CDR3: CSASGGGNEQFF
DNA: TGCAGTGCTTCCGGCGGGGGGAATGAGCAGTTCTTC

size: NA
J: TRBJ1-4
D: NA
V: TRBV6-5
CDR3: CVSSYSPGANEKLFF
DNA: TGTGTCAGCAGTTACTCACCGGGGGCGAATGAAAAACTGTTTTTT

size: NA
J: TRBJ1-1
D: NA
V: TRBV6-2/TRBV6-3
CDR3: CASRPPANTEAFF
DNA: TGTGCCAGCAGGCCCCCGGCAAACACTGAAGCTTTCTTT